What follows describes a single T cell receptor (beta chain). The CDR3 spans 13 residues. Trimming removed 6 bases from V and 4 bases from J; junction bases left unmatched: 8. The germline V gene encodes CDR1 SQVTM and CDR2 ANQGSEA. The data stem from a study of blood T cell repertoires in COVID-19. Sequencing used immunoSEQ multiplex PCR; TCRdb keeps in-frame clones, though not all of them. The sample holds around 120,000 clones; around 80% are singletons and the top ten take approximately 7.6%. The sample taken for sequencing was peripheral blood. This TCR was recovered from a man between 65 and 85 years old with active or convalescent COVID-19. The rearrangement uses TRBV29-1 and TRBJ1-1; 7 bases agree with TRBD1. The CDR3 reads CSVVGTVGTEAFF. DNA of the CDR3: TGCAGCGTAGTCGGGACAGTTGGCACTGAAGCTTTCTTT.